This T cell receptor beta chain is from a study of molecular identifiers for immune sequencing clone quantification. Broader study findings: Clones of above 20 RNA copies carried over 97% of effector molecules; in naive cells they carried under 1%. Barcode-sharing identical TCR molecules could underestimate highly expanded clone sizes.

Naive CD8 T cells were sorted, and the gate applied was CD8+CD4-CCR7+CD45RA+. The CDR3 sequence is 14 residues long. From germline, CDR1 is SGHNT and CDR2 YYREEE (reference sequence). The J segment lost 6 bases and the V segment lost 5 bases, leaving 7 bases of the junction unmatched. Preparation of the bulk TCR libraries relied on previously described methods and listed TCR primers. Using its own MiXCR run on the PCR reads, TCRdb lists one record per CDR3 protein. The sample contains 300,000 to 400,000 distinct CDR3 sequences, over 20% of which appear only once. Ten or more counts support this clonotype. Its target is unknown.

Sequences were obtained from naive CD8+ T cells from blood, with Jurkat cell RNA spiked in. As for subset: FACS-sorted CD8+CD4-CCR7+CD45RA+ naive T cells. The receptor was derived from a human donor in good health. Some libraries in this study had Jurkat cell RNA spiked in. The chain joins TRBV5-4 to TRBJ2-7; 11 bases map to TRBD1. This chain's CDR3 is CASSTDRGLSEQYF. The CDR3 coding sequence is TGTGCCAGCAGTACGGACAGGGGGCTCAGCGAGCAGTACTTC.